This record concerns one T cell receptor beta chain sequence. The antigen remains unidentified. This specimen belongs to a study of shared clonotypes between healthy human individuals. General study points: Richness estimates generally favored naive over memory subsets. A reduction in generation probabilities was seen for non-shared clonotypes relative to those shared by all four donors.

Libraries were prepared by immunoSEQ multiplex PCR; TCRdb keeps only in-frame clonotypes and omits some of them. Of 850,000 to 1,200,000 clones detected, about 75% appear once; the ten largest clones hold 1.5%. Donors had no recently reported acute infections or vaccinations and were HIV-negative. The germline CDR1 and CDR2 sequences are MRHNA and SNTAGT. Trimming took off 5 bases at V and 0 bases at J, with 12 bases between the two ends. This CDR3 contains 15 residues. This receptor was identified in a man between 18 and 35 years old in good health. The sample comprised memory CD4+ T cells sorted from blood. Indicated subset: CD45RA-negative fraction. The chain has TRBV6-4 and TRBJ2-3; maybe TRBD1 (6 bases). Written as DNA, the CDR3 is TGTGCCAGCAGTTACAGGGCCACCAGCACAGATACGCAGTATTTT. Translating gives CASSYRATSTDTQYF.